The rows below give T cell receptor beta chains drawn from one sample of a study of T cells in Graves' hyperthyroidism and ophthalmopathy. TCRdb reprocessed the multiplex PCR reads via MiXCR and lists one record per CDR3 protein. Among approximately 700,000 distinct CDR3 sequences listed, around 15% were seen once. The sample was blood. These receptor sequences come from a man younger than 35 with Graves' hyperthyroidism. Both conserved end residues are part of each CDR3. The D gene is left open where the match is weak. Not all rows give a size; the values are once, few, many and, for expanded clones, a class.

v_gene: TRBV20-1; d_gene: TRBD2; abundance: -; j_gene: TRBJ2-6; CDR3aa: CSARPAGGFGANVLTF; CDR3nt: TGCAGTGCTAGGCCAGCGGGAGGGTTTGGGGCCAACGTCCTGACTTTC
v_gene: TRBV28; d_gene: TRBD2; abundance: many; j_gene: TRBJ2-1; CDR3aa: CASSLWLAGGYNEQFF; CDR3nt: TGTGCCAGCAGTTTATGGCTAGCGGGAGGGTACAATGAGCAGTTCTTC
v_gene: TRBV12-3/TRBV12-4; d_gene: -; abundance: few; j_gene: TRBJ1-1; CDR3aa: CASRVGGNTEAFF; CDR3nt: TGTGCCAGCAGAGTTGGTGGAAACACTGAAGCTTTCTTT
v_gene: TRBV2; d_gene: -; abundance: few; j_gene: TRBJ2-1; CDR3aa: CARAIQKGVGQFF; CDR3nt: TGTGCCAGAGCGATCCAAAAGGGTGTAGGGCAGTTCTTC
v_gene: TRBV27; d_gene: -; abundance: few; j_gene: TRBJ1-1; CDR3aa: CASSPLGGGTEAFF; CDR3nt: TGTGCCAGCAGTCCGCTGGGGGGGGGCACTGAAGCTTTCTTT
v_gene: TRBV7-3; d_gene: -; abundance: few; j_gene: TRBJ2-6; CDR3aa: CASSFLLGRRGANVLTF; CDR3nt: TGTGCCAGCAGCTTCCTCCTCGGGCGACGAGGGGCCAACGTCCTGACTTTC
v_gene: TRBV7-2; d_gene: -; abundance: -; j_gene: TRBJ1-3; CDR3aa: CASSLMYSGRAGNTIYF; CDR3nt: TGTGCCAGCAGCCTAATGTATTCGGGGCGAGCTGGAAACACCATATATTTT
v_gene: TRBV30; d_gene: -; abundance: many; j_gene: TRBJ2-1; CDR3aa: CAWSRGGYNEQFF; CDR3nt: TGTGCCTGGAGTCGTGGGGGGTACAATGAGCAGTTCTTC
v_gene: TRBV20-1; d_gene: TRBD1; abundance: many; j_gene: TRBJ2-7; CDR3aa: CSAGSDRVDYEQYF; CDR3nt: TGCAGTGCAGGGTCGGACAGGGTGGACTACGAGCAGTACTTC
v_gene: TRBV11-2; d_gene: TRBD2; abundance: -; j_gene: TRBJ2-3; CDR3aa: CASSLEPGLAATQYF; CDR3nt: TGTGCCAGCAGCTTAGAGCCAGGGCTAGCGGCTACGCAGTATTTT
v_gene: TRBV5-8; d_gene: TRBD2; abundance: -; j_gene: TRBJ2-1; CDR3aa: CASSFVASGSSSYNEQFF; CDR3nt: TGTGCCAGCAGCTTCGTCGCTAGCGGGAGTAGTTCCTACAATGAGCAGTTCTTC
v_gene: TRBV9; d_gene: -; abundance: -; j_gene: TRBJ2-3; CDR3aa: CASSVELVADTQYF; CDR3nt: TGTGCCAGCAGCGTAGAGCTAGTCGCAGATACGCAGTATTTT
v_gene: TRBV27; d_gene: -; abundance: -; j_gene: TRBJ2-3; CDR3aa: CASSLYDRAQEGIDTQYF; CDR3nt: TGTGCCAGCAGTTTATACGACAGGGCACAGGAGGGAATAGATACGCAGTATTTT
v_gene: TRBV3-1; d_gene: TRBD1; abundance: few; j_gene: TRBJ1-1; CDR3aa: CASSQELWDRANTEAFF; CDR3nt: TGTGCCAGCAGCCAAGAGTTATGGGACAGGGCGAACACTGAAGCTTTCTTT
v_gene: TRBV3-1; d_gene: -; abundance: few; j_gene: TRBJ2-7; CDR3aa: CASSQDVGPSGLGEQYF; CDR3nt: TGTGCCAGCAGCCAAGATGTCGGGCCTTCCGGACTGGGCGAGCAGTACTTC
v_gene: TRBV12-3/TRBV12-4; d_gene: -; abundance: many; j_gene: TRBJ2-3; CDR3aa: CASSPLTGRDTQYF; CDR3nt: TGTGCCAGCAGTCCACTTACTGGAAGAGATACGCAGTATTTT
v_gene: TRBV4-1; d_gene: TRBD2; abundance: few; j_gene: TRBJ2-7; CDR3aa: CASSHRTIPGLAEGGYEQYF; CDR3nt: TGCGCCAGCAGCCACCGCACGATACCGGGACTAGCGGAGGGGGGCTACGAGCAGTACTTC
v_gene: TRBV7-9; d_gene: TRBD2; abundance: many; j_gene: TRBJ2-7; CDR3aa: CASSLTSAYEQYF; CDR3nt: TGTGCCAGCAGCCTGACTAGCGCCTACGAGCAGTACTTC
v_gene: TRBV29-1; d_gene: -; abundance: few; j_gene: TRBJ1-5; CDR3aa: CSVRGDSNQPQHF; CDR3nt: TGCAGCGTTCGGGGGGATAGCAATCAGCCCCAGCATTTT
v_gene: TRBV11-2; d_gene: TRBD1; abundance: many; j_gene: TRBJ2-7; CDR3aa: CASSLDGTGAYEQYF; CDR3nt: TGTGCCAGCAGCTTGGACGGGACAGGAGCCTACGAGCAGTACTTC
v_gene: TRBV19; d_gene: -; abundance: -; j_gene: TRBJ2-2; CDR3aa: CASHLAGTPNTGELFF; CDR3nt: TGTGCCAGCCACCTAGCAGGGACACCGAACACCGGGGAGCTGTTTTTT
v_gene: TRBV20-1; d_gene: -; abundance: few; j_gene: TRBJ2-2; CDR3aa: CSARDAQFANTGELFF; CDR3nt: TGCAGTGCTAGAGATGCACAGTTTGCGAACACCGGGGAGCTGTTTTTT
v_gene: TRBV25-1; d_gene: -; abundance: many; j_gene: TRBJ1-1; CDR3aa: CASSEGRSEAFF; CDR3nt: TGTGCCAGCAGTGAAGGGAGGTCTGAAGCTTTCTTT
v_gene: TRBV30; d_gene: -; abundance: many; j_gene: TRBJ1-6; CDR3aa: CAWSSIGNSPLHF; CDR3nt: TGTGCCTGGAGTAGTATAGGCAATTCACCCCTCCACTTT
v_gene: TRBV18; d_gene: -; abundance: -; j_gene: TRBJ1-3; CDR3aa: CASSPSRTGNTIYF; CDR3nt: TGTGCCAGCTCACCTAGCAGGACTGGAAACACCATATATTTT
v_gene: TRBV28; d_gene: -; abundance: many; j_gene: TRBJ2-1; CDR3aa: CASRVVGALNEQFF; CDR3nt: TGTGCCAGCAGAGTAGTTGGAGCTCTCAATGAGCAGTTCTTC
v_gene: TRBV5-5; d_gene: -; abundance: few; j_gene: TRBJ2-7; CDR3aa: CASRSRDGYSYEQYF; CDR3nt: TGTGCCAGCAGAAGCCGGGACGGCTACTCCTACGAGCAGTACTTC
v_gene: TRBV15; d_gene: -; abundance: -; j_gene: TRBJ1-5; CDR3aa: CATSKEIGVLLSQPQHF; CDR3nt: TGTGCCACCAGCAAAGAGATAGGGGTCCTCCTTAGTCAGCCCCAGCATTTT
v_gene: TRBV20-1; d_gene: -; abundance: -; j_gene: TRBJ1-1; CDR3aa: CSGVTGPLGIF; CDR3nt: TGCAGTGGCGTAACAGGTCCCCTGGGAATCTTT
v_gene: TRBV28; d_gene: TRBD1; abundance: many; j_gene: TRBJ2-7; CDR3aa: CASSTGTASTYEQYF; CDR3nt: TGTGCCAGCAGTACTGGGACAGCCTCGACCTACGAGCAGTACTTC
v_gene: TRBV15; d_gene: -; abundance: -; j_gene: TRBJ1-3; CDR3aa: CATSRDGITALSGNTIYF; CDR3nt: TGTGCCACCAGCAGAGATGGCATCACTGCACTCTCTGGAAACACCATATATTTT
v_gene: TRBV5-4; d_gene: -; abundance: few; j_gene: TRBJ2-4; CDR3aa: CASSDSRVAKNIQYF; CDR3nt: TGTGCCAGCAGCGATAGCAGGGTAGCCAAAAACATTCAGTACTTC
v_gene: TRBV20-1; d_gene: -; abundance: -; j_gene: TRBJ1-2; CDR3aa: CSARDRASSYGYTF; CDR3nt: TGCAGTGCTAGAGATCGGGCAAGTAGCTATGGCTACACCTTC
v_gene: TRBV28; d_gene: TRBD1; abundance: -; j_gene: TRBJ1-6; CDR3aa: CASSSGGTGDSPLHF; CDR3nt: TGTGCCAGCAGTTCTGGCGGGACAGGGGATTCACCCCTCCACTTT
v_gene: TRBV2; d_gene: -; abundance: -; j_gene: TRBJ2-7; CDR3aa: CASSATARSYEQYF; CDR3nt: TGTGCCAGCAGTGCGACAGCAAGATCTTACGAGCAGTACTTC
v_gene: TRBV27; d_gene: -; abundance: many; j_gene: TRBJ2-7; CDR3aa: CASSITEGVDEQYF; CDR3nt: TGTGCCAGCAGTATTACGGAGGGCGTGGACGAGCAGTACTTC
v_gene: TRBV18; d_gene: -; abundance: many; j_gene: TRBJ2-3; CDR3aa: CASSLGKGIGTDTQYF; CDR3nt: TGTGCCAGCTCACTCGGGAAGGGTATAGGCACAGATACGCAGTATTTT
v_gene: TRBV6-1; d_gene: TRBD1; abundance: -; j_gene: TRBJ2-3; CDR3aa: CASTGQGRDTQYF; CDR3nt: TGTGCCAGCACGGGACAGGGGAGAGATACGCAGTATTTT
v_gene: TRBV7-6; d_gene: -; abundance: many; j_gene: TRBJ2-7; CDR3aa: CASSPGSGPSYEQYF; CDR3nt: TGTGCCAGCAGCCCCGGGAGCGGACCCTCCTACGAGCAGTACTTC